This T cell receptor (beta chain) was recovered during a study of identical twins. Whole-study results and caveats: Among out-of-frame alpha sequences shared by twins, low generation probability occurred in excess.

Remarks on this clonotype: The antigen is unknown.

TCRdb passed the 5' RACE reads through MiXCR, listing each CDR3 protein once. This sample has more than 650,000 distinct CDR3 sequences, with less than 7% found just once. V lost 0 bases, J lost 3 bases, and 19 bases lay in between. The germline gives CDR1 ENHRY, CDR2 SYGVKD. CDR3 size: 18 residues. The clonotype was recovered from a man aged 18 to 30 in good health. V is TRBV10-3 and J is TRBJ2-3; D not certain. The source material was naive T cells sorted from blood. The CDR3, as DNA: TGTGCCATCAGTGAGTCGAATTCTGGCCTTTCAAGAACAGATACGCAGTATTTT. It yields the protein CAISESNSGLSRTDTQYF.